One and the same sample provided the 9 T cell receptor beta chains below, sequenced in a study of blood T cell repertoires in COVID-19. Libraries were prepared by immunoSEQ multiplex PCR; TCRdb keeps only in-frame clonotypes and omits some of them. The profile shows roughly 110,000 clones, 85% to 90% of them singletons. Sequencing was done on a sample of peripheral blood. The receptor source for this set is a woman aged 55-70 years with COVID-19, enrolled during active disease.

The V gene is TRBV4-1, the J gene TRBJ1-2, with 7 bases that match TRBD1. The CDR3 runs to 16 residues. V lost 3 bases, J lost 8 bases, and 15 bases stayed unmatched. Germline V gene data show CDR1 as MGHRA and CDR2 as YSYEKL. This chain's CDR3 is CASSQDWDSRRSGYTF. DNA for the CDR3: TGCGCCAGCAGCCAGGATTGGGACAGCAGGAGATCCGGCTACACCTTC.

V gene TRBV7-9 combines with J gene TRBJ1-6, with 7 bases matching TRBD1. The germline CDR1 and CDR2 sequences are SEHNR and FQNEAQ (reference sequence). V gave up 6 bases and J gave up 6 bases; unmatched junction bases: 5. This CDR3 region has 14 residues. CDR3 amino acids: CASRPDRINSPLHF. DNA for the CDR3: TGTGCCAGCAGACCGGACAGGATTAATTCACCCCTCCACTTT.

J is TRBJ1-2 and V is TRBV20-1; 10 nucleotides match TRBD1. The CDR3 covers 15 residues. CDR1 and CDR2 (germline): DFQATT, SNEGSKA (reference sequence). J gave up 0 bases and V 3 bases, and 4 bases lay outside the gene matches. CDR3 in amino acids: CSASPGQGSNYGYTF. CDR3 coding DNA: TGCAGTGCTAGTCCGGGACAGGGGTCTAACTATGGCTACACCTTC.

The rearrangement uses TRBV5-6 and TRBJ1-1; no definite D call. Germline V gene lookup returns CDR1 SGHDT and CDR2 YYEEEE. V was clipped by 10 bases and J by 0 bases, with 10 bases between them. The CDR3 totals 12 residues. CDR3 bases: TGTGCCTCAAAGACTCTGAACACTGAAGCTTTCTTT. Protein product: CASKTLNTEAFF.

CDR3 coding DNA: TGTGCCAGCAGCGTACGCGGGGGACCCTACGAGCAGTACTTC. Its translation: CASSVRGGPYEQYF. The chain has TRBV9 and TRBJ2-7; TRBD2 matches at 7 bases. Germline lookup yields CDR1 SGDLS and CDR2 YYNGEE. After removal of 1 base from V and 2 bases from J, the junction contained 3 bases not matched to a gene. The CDR3 consists of 14 residues.

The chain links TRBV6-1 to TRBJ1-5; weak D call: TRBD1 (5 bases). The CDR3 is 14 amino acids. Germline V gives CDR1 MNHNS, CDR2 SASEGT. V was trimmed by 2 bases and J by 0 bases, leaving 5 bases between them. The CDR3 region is CASSETGSNQPQHF. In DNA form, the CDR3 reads TGTGCCAGCAGTGAAACAGGTAGCAATCAGCCCCAGCATTTT.

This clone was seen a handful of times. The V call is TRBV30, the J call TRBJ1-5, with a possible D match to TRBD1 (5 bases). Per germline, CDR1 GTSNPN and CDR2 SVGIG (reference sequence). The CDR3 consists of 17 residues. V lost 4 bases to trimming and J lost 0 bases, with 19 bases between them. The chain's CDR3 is CAWTDKQVLHSNQPQHF. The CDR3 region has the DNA TGTGCCTGGACCGATAAACAGGTTTTACATAGCAATCAGCCCCAGCATTTT.

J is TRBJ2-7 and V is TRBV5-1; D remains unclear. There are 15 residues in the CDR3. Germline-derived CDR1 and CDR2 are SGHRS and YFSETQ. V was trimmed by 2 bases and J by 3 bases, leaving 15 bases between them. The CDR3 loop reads CASSFNQVSVYEQYF. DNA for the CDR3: TGCGCCAGCAGCTTTAACCAGGTGTCTGTCTACGAGCAGTACTTC. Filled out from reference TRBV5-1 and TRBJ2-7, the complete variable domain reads KAGVTQTPRYLIKTRGQQVTLSCSPISGHRSVSWYQQTPGQGLQFLFEYFSETQRNKGNFPGRFSGRQFSNSRSEMNVSTLELGDSALYLCASSFNQVSVYEQYFGPGTRLTVT.

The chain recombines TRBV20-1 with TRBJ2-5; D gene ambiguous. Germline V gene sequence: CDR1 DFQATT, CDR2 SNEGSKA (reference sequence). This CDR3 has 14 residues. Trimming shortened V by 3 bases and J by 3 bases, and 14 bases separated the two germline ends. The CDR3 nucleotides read TGCAGTGCTAGTGGTTGGCGGATCAAAGAGACCCAGTACTTC. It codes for CSASGWRIKETQYF.